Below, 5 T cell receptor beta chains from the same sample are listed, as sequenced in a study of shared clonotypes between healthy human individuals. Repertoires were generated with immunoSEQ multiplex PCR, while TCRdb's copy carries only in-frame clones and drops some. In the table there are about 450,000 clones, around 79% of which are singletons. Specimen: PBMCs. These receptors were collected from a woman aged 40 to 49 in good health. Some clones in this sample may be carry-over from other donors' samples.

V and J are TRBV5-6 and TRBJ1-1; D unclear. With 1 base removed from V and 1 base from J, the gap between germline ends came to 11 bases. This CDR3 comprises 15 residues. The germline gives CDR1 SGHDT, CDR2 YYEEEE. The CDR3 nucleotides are TGTGCCAGCAGCTTGAGTCCGGCGCCGAACACTGAAGCTTTCTTT. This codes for CASSLSPAPNTEAFF.

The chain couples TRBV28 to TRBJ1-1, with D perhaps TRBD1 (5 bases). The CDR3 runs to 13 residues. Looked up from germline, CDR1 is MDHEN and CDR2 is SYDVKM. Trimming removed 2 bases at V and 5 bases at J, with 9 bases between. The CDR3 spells CASSLSGGTEAFF. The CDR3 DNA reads TGTGCCAGCAGTTTAAGCGGGGGAACTGAAGCTTTCTTT.

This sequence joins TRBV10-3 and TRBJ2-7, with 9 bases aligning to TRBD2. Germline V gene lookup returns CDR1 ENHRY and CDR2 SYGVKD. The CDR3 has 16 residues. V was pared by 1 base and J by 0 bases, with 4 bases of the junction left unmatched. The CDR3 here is CAISELRSGSSYEQYF. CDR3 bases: TGTGCCATCAGTGAGTTACGTAGCGGGAGCTCCTACGAGCAGTACTTC.

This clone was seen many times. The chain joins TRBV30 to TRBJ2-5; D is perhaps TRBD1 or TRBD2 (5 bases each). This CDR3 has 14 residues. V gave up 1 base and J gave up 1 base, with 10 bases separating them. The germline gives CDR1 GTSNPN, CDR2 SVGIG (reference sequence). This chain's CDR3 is CAWSGGNPQETQYF. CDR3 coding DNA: TGTGCCTGGAGTGGGGGGAACCCCCAAGAGACCCAGTACTTC.

CDR3 amino acids: CAISESILAGQETQYF. CDR3 coding DNA: TGTGCCATCAGTGAGTCGATACTAGCGGGGCAAGAGACCCAGTACTTC. The V call is TRBV10-3, the J call TRBJ2-5, with 10 bases matching TRBD2. The CDR3 totals 16 residues. The V and J ends lost 0 bases and 2 bases, in that order; junction bases with no gene match: 3. Germline V gives CDR1 ENHRY, CDR2 SYGVKD.